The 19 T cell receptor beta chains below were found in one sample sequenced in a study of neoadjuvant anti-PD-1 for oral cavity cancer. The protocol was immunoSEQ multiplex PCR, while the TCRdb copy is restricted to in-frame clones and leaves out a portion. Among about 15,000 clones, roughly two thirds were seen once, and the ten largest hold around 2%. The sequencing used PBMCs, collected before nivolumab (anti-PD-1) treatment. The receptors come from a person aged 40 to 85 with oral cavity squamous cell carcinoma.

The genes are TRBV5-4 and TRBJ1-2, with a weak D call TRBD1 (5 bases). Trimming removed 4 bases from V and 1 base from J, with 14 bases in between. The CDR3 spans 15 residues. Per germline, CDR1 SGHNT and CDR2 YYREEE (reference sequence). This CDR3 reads CASSAYYQGNYGYTF. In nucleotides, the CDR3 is TGTGCCAGCAGCGCGTATTATCAGGGTAACTATGGCTACACCTTC. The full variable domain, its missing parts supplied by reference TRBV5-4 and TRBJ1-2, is ETGVTQSPTHLIKTRGQQVTLRCSSQSGHNTVSWYQQALGQGPQFIFQYYREEENGRGNFPPRFSGLQFPNYSSELNVNALELDDSALYLCASSAYYQGNYGYTFGSGTRLTVV.

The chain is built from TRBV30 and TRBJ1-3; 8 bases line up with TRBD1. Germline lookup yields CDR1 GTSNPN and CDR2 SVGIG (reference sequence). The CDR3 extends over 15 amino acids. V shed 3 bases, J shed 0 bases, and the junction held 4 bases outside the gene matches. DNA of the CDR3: TGTGCCTGGAGAACAGGGGGAAGCTCTGGAAACACCATATATTTT. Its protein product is CAWRTGGSSGNTIYF.

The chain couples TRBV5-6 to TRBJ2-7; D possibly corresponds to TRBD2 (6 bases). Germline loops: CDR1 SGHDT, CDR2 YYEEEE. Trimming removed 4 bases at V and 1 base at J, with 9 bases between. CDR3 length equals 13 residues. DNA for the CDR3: TGTGCCAGCAGCCTCGGGAGTTCCTACGAGCAGTACTTC. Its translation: CASSLGSSYEQYF.

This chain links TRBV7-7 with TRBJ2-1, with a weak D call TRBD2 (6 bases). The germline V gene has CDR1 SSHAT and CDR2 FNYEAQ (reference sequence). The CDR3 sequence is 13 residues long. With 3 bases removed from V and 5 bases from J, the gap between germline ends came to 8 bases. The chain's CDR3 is CASSLRLDNEQFF. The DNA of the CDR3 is TGTGCCAGCAGCTTGAGACTAGACAATGAGCAGTTCTTC. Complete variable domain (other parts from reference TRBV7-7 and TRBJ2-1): GAGVSQSPRYKVTKRGQDVTLRCDPISSHATLYWYQQALGQGPEFLTYFNYEAQPDKSGLPSDRFSAERPEGSISTLTIQRTEQRDSAMYRCASSLRLDNEQFFGPGTRLTVL.

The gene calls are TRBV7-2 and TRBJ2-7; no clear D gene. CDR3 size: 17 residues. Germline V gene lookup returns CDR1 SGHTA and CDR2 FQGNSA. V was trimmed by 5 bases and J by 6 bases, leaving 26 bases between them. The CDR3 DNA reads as TGTGCCAGCAGCCCCCGTGGATTTGGCGGACCTTCGAGCGAGCAGTACTTC. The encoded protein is CASSPRGFGGPSSEQYF.

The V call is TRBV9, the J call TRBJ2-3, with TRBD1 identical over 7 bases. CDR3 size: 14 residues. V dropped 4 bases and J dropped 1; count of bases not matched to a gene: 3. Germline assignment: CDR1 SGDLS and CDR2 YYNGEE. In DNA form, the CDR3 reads TGTGCCAGCAGCCCCGGACAGGGCACAGATACGCAGTATTTT. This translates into CASSPGQGTDTQYF.

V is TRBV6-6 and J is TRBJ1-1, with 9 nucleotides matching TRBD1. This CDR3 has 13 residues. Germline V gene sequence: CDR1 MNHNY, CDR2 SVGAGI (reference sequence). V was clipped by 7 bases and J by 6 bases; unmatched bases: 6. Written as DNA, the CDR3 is TGTGCCAGCAAGGGACAGGGATGGCCTGAAGCTTTCTTT. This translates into CASKGQGWPEAFF.

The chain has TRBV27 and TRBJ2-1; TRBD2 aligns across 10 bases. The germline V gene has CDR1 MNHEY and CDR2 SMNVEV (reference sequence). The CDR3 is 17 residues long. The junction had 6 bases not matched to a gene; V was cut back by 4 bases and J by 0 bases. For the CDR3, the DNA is TGTGCCAGCAGTTCTTGGACTAGCGGAAGCTCCTACAATGAGCAGTTCTTC. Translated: CASSSWTSGSSYNEQFF.

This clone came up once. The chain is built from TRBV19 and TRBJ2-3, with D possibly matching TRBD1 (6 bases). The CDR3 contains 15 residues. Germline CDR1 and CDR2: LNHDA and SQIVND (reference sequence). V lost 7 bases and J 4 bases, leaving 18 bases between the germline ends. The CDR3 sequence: CASTERGHKADTQYF. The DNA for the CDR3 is TGTGCCAGTACCGAGAGGGGACACAAGGCAGATACGCAGTATTTT.

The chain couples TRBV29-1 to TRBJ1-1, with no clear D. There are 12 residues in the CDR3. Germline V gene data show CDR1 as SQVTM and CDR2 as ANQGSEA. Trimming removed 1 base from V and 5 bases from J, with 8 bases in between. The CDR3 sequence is CSVEGGWTEAFF. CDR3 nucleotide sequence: TGCAGCGTTGAAGGGGGTTGGACTGAAGCTTTCTTT. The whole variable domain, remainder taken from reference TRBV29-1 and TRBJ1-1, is SAVISQKPSRDICQRGTSLTIQCQVDSQVTMMFWYRQQPGQSLTLIATANQGSEATYESGFVIDKFPISRPNLTFSTLTVSNMSPEDSSIYLCSVEGGWTEAFFGQGTRLTVV.

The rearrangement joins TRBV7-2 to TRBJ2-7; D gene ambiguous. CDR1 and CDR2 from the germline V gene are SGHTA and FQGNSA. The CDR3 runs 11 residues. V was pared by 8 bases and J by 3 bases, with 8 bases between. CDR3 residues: CASADLYEQYF. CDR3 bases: TGTGCCAGCGCTGACCTCTACGAGCAGTACTTC.

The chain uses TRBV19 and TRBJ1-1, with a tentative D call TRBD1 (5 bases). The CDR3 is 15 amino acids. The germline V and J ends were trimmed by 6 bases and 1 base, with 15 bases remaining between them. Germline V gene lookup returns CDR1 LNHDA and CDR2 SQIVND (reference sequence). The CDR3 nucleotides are TGTGCCAGTAGAATGGGAGCTGGGGCGAACACTGAAGCTTTCTTT. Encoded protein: CASRMGAGANTEAFF.

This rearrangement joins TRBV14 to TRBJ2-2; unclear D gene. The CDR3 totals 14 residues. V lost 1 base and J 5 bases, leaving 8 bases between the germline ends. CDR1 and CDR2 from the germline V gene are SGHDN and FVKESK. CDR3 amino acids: CASSQAILTGELFF. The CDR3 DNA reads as TGTGCCAGCAGCCAAGCAATCTTGACCGGGGAGCTGTTTTTT. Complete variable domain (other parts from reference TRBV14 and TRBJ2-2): EAGVTQFPSHSVIEKGQTVTLRCDPISGHDNLYWYRRVMGKEIKFLLHFVKESKQDESGMPNNRFLAERTGGTYSTLKVQPAELEDSGVYFCASSQAILTGELFFGEGSRLTVL.

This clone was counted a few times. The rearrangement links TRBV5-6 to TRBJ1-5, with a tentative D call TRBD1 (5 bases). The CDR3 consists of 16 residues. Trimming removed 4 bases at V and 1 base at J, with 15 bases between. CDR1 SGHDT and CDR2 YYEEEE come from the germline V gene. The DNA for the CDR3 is TGTGCCAGCAGCCCCGGGAGGGAGGGGAGCAATCAGCCCCAGCATTTT. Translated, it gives CASSPGREGSNQPQHF.

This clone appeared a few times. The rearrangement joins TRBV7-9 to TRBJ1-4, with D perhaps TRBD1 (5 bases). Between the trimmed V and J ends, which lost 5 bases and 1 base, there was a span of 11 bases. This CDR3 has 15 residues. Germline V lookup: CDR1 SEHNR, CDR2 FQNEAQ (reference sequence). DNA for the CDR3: TGTGCCAGCAGCCCGAGACAGAAAACTAATGAAAAACTGTTTTTT. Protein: CASSPRQKTNEKLFF.

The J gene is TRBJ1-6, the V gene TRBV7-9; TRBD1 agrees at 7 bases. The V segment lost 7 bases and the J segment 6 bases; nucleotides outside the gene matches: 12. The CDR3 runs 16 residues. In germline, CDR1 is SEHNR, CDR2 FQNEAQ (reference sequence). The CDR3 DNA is TGTGCCAGCACCATAAAACCGGGACAGATTAATTCACCCCTCCACTTT. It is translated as CASTIKPGQINSPLHF.

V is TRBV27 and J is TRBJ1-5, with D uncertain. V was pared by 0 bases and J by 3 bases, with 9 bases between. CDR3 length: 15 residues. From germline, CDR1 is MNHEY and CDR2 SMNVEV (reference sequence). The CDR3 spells CASSLSIATNQPQHF. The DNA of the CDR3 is TGTGCCAGCAGTTTATCGATCGCCACCAATCAGCCCCAGCATTTT.

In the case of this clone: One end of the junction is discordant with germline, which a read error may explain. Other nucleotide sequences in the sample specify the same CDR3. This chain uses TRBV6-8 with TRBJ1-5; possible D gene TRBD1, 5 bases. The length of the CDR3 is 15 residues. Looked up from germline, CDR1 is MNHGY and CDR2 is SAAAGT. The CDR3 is CASSYSPGLGQPQHF. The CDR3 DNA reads TGTGCCAGCAGCTACTCGCCGGGGCTCGGTCAGCCCCAGCATTTT.

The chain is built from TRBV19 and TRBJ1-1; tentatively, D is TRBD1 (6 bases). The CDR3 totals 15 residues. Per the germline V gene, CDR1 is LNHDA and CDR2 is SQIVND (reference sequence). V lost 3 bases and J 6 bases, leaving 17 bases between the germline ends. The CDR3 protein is CASSISGPKGAEAFF. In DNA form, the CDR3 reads TGTGCCAGTAGTATCTCCGGTCCCAAGGGGGCTGAAGCTTTCTTT.